This TCR beta chain was observed in a study of CD8 T cells in Susac syndrome. Study-level information: At blood draw, Susac syndrome patients were therapy-naive, on corticosteroids, or on intravenous immunoglobulin alone.

This CDR3 contains 17 residues. Germline-derived CDR1 and CDR2 are KGHDR and SFDVKD. Trimming pared 9 bases from V and 0 bases from J, leaving 17 bases between. The authors reverse transcribed roughly 0.5 to 1 ug RNA with random hexamers. TCRdb fed the immunoSEQ multiplex PCR reads into MiXCR, producing one record per CDR3 protein. Among about 150,000 distinct CDR3 sequences, about 94% were seen once, and the ten largest hold roughly 0.08%. The source is a human donor with Susac syndrome. The V and J genes are TRBV24-1 and TRBJ2-6; D may correspond to TRBD1 or TRBD2 (5 bases each). The sequencing sample was made of CD4+ T cells from PBMCs. The CDR3, as DNA: TGTGCCACCGGGCCCGGGACGGAAATCTCTGGGGCCAACGTCCTGACTTTC. Protein sequence: CATGPGTEISGANVLTF.